This record covers a single T cell receptor beta chain. Its antigen is still unknown. Generated by immunoSEQ multiplex PCR, the TCRdb table keeps only in-frame clones and is missing some. In the table there are some 2.4 million clones, roughly 93% of which are singletons. The sample is drawn from a study of shared clonotypes between healthy human individuals. Study-wide context: Each donor's CD8 memory used one plate, CD8 naive two, each CD4 subset three. Study-level points and caveats: Naive CD4 clonotypes overlapped across a handful of donors at about 5.3%. Generation probabilities of non-shared clonotypes were lower (relative to those shared by all four donors).

CDR1 is SGHAT and CDR2 is FQNNGV in the germline V gene. Trimming removed 7 bases from V and 8 bases from J; junction bases left unmatched: 9. The CDR3 has 14 residues. Input material: naive CD4+ T cells from PBMCs. The sample's subset: CD45RA+ positively selected. This clonotype was obtained from a man aged 18 to 30 in good health. Some clones in this sample may be carry-over from other donors' samples. The rearrangement links TRBV11-2 to TRBJ2-4, with TRBD1 matching 9 bases. The DNA for the CDR3 is TGTGCCAGCACCGAACAGGGGGCCGGAGACATTCAGTACTTC. Amino acids: CASTEQGAGDIQYF.